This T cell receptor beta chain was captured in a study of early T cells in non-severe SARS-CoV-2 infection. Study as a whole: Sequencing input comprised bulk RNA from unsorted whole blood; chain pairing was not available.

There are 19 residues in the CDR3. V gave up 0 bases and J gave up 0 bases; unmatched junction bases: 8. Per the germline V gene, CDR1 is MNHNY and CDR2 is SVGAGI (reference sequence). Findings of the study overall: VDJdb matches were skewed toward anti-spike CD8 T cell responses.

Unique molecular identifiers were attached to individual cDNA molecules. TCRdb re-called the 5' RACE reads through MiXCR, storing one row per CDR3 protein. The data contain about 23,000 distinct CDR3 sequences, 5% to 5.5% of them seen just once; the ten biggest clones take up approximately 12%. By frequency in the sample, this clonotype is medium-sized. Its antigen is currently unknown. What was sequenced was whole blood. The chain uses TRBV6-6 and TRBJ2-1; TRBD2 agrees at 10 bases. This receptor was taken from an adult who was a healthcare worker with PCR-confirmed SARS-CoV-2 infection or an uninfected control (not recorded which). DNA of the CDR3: TGTGCCAGCAGTTACTCTTGGCTAGCGGGGGTGAGCTCCTACAATGAGCAGTTCTTC. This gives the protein CASSYSWLAGVSSYNEQFF.